This T cell receptor beta chain was found in a study of T-cell memory formation after mild COVID-19. Findings and limits, study-wide: Prior to infection, memory already included some responding clones, suggesting cross-reactive memory joined. CD4+ clones that contracted lay mainly in CM and EM; CD8+ ones lay in EMRA. Clones shrinking from day 15 to 85 showed even CD4/CD8 mixes; later expanders tilted CD4+.

In its sample, this clonotype was seen once. Its antigen is not identified. The TCR alpha and TCR beta cDNA libraries, bearing sample barcodes and UMIs, were generated by 5'RACE using constant-segment primers. MiXCR, applied by TCRdb to the 5' RACE reads, yields one record per CDR3 protein. The table lists tens of thousands of distinct CDR3 sequences, more than 12% of them singletons. V lost 4 bases, J lost 1 base, and 6 bases stayed unmatched. CDR3 size: 15 residues. From germline, CDR1 is SGHTA and CDR2 FQGNSA. This sequence joins TRBV7-2 and TRBJ2-5, with 7 bases identical to TRBD1. This receptor was obtained from a man aged 18 to 35 who had mild COVID-19 (a few samples of this study predate the infection). Cell type and time point are not known. The specimen sequenced was PBMCs or a T cell subset sorted from them (not recorded which). Written as DNA, the CDR3 is TGTGCCAGCAGCTGGAGGACAGGCGGCCAAGAGACCCAGTACTTC. Translating it yields CASSWRTGGQETQYF.